This T cell receptor (beta chain) was obtained from a study of CD4 T cells in relation to SARS-CoV-2 and coronaviruses. Study background: ViraFEST: approximately 10-day antigen culture of PBMCs, then TCR beta CDR3 sequencing. Notes on the study in general: Compared with monoreactive clones, crossreactive clones showed significantly weaker SARS-CoV-2 expansion.

CD4+ T cells from unexposed donors were obtained before the COVID-19 pandemic (2011-2018). After roughly ten days of culture, CD4+ T cells were isolated. Data came from immunoSEQ multiplex PCR; TCRdb stores just in-frame clones and leaves some out. The sample carries over 25,000 clones, less than 85% recorded once. With respect to this clone: The antigen remains unidentified.

V lost 3 bases and J lost 7, with 16 bases in between. CDR3 length equals 14 residues. Per germline, CDR1 SGHTA and CDR2 FQGNSA. The genes are TRBV7-2 and TRBJ2-7; D might be TRBD1 or TRBD2, each matching 5 bases. The source of this sequence is a human donor in good health. Source material: CD4+ T cells from PBMCs, cultured in vitro. The CDR3 nucleotides read TGTGCCAGCAGCTTTTACCGGGACCACGGAGAGCAGTACTTC. Translating it yields CASSFYRDHGEQYF. Together with reference TRBV7-2 and TRBJ2-7, the CDR3 gives the full variable domain: GAGVSQSPSNKVTEKGKDVELRCDPISGHTALYWYRQSLGQGLEFLIYFQGNSAPDKSGLPSDRFSAERTGGSVSTLTIQRTQQEDSAVYLCASSFYRDHGEQYFGPGTRLTVT.